The entry below describes one T cell receptor (beta chain). This entry belongs to a study of blood T cells in healthy people across ages. The second PCR ran roughly 6 to 11 cycles with a sample-barcoded 5' primer and J-beta primers. TCRdb redid the calling of the 5' RACE reads with MiXCR, one entry per CDR3 protein. The table records around 1,000,000 distinct CDR3 sequences, 20% to 25% of them present only once. These data are also associated with another study on T cells of mothers and their children.

The specimen was blood. The source is a girl aged 2 to 10 in good health.

The CDR3 bases are TGCGCCAGCAGCTTGGGCCCGGTTTGCCAGGGGGGTGAAAAACTGTTTTTT. Translation gives CASSLGPVCQGGEKLFF. The chain joins TRBV5-1 to TRBJ1-4; 7 bases align to TRBD1. The V gene's germline CDR1 is SGHRS and CDR2 YFSETQ. CDR3 size: 17 residues. The trim removed 0 bases at V and 7 bases at J, leaving 12 bases unmatched.